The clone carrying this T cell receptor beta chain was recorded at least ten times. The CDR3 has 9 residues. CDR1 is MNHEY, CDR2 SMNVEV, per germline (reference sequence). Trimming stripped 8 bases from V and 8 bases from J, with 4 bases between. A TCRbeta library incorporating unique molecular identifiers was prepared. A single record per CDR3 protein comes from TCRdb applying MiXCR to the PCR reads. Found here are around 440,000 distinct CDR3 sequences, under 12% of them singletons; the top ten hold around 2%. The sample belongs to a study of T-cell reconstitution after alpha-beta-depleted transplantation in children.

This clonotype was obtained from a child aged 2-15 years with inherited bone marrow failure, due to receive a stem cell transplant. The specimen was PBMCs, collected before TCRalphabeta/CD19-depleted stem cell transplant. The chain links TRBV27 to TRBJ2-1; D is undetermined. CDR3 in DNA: TGTGCCAGCGGTGATGAGCAGTTCTTC. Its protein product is CASGDEQFF.